This paragraph reports one TCR beta chain. The target antigen is unknown. This sample was taken from a study of cytomegalovirus exposure and HLA in healthy donors. Study-level findings and limits: Among TCR beta chains, those listed as cytomegalovirus-associated numbered more than 150.

With 60 Vbeta and 13 Jbeta primers, the PCR was carried out. The protocol was immunoSEQ multiplex PCR, while the TCRdb copy is restricted to in-frame clones and leaves out a portion. In all, the sample yields 200,000 to 250,000 clones. The germline V gene encodes CDR1 MGHRA and CDR2 YSYEKL. The CDR3 is made up of 15 amino acids. V lost 1 base and J lost 2; bases outside the gene matches: 4. The chain links TRBV4-1 to TRBJ2-7; TRBD1 matches 8 bases. Sequencing input: PBMCs. This sequence was found in a girl under 10 years old in good health and CMV-seropositive. The CDR3 reads CASSQADRAPYEQYF. The CDR3 coding sequence is TGCGCCAGCAGCCAAGCGGACAGGGCCCCCTACGAGCAGTACTTC.